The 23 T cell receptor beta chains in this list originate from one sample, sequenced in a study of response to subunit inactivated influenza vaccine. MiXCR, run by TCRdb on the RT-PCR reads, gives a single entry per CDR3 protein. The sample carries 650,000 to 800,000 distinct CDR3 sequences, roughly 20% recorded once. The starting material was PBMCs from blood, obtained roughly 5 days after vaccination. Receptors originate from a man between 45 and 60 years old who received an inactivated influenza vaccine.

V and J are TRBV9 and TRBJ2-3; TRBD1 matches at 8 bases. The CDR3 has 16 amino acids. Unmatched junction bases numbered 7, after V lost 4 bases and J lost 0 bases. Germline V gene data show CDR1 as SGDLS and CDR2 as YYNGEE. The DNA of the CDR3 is TGTGCCAGCAGCTCAACAGGGGGAACTAGCACAGATACGCAGTATTTT. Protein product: CASSSTGGTSTDTQYF.

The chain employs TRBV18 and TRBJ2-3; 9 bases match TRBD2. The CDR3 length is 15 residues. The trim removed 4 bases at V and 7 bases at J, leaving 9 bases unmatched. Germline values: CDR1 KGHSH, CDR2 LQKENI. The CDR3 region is CASSLGLAPTYTQYF. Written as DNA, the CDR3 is TGTGCCAGCTCACTCGGACTAGCGCCAACCTATACGCAGTATTTT. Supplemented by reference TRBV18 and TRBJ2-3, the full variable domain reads NAGVMQNPRHLVRRRGQEARLRCSPMKGHSHVYWYRQLPEEGLKFMVYLQKENIIDESGMPKERFSAEFPKEGPSILRIQQVVRGDSAAYFCASSLGLAPTYTQYFGPGTRLTVL.

The CDR3 DNA is TGTGCCAGCAGAGGACTGATTGTGAACACTGAAGCTTTCTTT. Its protein is CASRGLIVNTEAFF. J is TRBJ1-1 and V is TRBV6-1; D gene unclear. Trimming shortened V by 6 bases and J by 0 bases, and 11 bases separated the two germline ends. This CDR3 region has 14 residues. CDR1 MNHNS and CDR2 SASEGT come from the germline V gene.

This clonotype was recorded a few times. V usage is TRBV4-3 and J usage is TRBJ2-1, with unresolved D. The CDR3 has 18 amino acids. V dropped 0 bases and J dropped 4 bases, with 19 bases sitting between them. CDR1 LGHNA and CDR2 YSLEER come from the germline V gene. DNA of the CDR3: TGCGCCAGCAGCCAAGATTGGCTGTATGTATCGGTTTACAATGAGCAGTTCTTC. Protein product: CASSQDWLYVSVYNEQFF.

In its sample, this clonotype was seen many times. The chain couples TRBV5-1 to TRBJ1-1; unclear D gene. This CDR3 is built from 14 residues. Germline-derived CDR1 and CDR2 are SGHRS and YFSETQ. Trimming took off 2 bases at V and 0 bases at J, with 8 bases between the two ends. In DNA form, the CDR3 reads TGCGCCAGCAGCTTAAGGGTATTGAACACTGAAGCTTTCTTT. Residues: CASSLRVLNTEAFF.

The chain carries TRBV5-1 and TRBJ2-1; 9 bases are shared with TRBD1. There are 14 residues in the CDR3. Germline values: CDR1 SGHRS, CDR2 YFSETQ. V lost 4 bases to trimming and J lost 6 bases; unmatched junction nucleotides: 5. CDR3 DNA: TGCGCCAGCAGCACAGGACAGGGGTCCAATGAGCAGTTCTTC. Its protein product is CASSTGQGSNEQFF.

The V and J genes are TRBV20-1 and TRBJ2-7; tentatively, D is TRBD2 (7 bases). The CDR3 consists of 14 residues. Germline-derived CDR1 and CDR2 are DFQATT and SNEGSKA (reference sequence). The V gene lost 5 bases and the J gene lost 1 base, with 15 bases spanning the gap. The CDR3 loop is CSAGTGGRSYEQYF. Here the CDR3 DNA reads TGCAGTGCTGGGACCGGGGGGCGATCCTACGAGCAGTACTTC.

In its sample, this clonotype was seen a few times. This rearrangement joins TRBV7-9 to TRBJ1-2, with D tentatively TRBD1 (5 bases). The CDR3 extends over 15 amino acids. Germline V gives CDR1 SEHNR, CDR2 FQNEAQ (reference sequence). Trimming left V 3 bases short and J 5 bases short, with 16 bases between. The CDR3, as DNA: TGTGCCAGCAGCTTGACGGACACTCAAGGGTATGGCTACACCTTC. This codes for CASSLTDTQGYGYTF.

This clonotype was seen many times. CDR3 protein: CASSFAGGYGYTF. CDR3 nucleotide sequence: TGTGCCAGCAGCTTTGCAGGGGGCTATGGCTACACCTTC. J is TRBJ1-2 and V is TRBV7-9; 7 bases are shared with TRBD1. Germline CDR1 and CDR2: SEHNR and FQNEAQ (reference sequence). V lost 3 bases to trimming and J lost 4 bases; unmatched junction nucleotides: 2. The CDR3 covers 13 residues.

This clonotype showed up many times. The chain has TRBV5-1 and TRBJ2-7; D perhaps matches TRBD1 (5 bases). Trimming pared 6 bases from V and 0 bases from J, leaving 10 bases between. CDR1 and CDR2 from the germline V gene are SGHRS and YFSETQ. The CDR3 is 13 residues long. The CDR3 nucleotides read TGCGCCAGCACGACAGTCGGCTCCTACGAGCAGTACTTC. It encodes CASTTVGSYEQYF.

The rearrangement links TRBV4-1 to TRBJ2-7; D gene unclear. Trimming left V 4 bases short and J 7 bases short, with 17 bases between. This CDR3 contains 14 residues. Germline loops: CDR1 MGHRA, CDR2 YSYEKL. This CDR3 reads CASSPQGRVREQYF. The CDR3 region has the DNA TGCGCCAGCAGCCCCCAAGGTAGGGTACGGGAGCAGTACTTC.

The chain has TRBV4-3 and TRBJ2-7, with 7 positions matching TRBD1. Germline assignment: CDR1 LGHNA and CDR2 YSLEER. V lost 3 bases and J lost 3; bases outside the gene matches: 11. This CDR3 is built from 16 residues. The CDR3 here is CASSQMPGQVIYEQYF. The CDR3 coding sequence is TGCGCCAGCAGCCAGATGCCCGGACAGGTGATCTACGAGCAGTACTTC.

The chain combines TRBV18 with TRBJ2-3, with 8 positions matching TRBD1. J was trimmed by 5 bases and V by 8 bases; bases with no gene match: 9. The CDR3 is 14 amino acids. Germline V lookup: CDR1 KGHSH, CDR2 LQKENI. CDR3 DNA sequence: TGTGCCAGCCTGTCGGACAGGGCGTTAGATACGCAGTATTTT. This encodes CASLSDRALDTQYF.

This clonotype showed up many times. The CDR3 coding sequence is TGTGCCATCAGGCCGGGACAGAGTTCGGAAGCTTTCTTT. This translates into CAIRPGQSSEAFF. The rearrangement joins TRBV10-3 to TRBJ1-1; 7 bases fit TRBD1. V shed 6 bases, J shed 8 bases, and the junction held 9 bases outside the gene matches. The germline gives CDR1 ENHRY, CDR2 SYGVKD. The CDR3 loop spans 13 amino acids.

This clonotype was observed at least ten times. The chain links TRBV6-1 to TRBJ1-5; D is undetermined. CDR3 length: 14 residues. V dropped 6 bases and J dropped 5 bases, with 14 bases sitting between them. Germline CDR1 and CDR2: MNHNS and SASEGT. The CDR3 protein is CASSAGGQDQPQHF. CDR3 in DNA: TGTGCCAGCAGCGCGGGAGGGCAGGATCAGCCCCAGCATTTT.

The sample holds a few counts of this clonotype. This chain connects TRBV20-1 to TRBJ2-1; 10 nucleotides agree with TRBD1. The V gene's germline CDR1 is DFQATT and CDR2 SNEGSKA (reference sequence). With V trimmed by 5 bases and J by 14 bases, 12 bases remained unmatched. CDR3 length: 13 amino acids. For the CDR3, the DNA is TGCAGTGCTTATACGGGGACAGGGGAATCCGAGTTCTTC. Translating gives CSAYTGTGESEFF.

The CDR3 protein is CASSLPTSKNTEAFF. The CDR3 bases are TGCGCCAGCAGCTTGCCCACAAGTAAGAACACTGAAGCTTTCTTT. The chain is built from TRBV5-1 and TRBJ1-1; no reliable D call. Germline V CDR1 and CDR2: SGHRS, YFSETQ. The germline V and J ends were trimmed by 1 base and 1 base, with 11 bases remaining between them. The CDR3 totals 15 residues.

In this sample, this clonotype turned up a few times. The DNA for the CDR3 is TGTGCCAGCAGTTACTGGACGGGCGGGGAGCTGTTTTTT. Its protein is CASSYWTGGELFF. The genes are TRBV6-5 and TRBJ2-2; D call uncertain. Trimming pared 1 base from V and 7 bases from J, leaving 7 bases between. The CDR3 runs 13 residues. Germline V gene lookup returns CDR1 MNHEY and CDR2 SVGAGI.

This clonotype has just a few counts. For the CDR3, the DNA is TGTGCCAGCACCCTAGGTGAAGCTTTCTTT. Translating it yields CASTLGEAFF. This chain links TRBV6-2 or TRBV6-3 with TRBJ1-1; D uncertain. Trimming stripped 7 bases from V and 7 bases from J, with 7 bases between. The germline gives CDR1 MNHEY, CDR2 SVGEGT. The CDR3 is 10 amino acids.

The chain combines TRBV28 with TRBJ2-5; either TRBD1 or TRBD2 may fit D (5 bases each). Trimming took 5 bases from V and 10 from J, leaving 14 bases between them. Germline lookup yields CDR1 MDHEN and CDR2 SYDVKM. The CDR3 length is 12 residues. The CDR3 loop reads CASSLNRDRQYF. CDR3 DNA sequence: TGTGCCAGCAGTCTCAATCGGGACCGCCAGTACTTC. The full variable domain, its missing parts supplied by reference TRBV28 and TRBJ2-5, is DVKVTQSSRYLVKRTGEKVFLECVQDMDHENMFWYRQDPGLGLRLIYFSYDVKMKEKGDIPEGYSVSREKKERFSLILESASTNQTSMYLCASSLNRDRQYFGPGTRLLVL.

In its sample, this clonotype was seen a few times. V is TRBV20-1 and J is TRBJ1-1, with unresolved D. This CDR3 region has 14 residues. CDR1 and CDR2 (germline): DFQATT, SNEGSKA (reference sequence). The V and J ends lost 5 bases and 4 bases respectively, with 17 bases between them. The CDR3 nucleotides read TGCAGTGCTTTGGCGGATAGCCGGACCACTGAAGCTTTCTTT. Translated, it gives CSALADSRTTEAFF.

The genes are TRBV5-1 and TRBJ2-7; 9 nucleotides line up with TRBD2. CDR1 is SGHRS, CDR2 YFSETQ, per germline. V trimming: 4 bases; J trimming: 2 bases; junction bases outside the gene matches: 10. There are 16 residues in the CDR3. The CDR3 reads CASSPAAGGTPYEQYF. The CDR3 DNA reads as TGCGCCAGCAGCCCCGCAGCGGGGGGAACACCCTACGAGCAGTACTTC.

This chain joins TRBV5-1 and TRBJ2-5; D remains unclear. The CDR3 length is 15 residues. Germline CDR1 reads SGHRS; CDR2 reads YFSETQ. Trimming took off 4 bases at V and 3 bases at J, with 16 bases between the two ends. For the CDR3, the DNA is TGCGCCAGCAGCCTGGACGGGCAACGGAAAGAGACCCAGTACTTC. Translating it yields CASSLDGQRKETQYF.